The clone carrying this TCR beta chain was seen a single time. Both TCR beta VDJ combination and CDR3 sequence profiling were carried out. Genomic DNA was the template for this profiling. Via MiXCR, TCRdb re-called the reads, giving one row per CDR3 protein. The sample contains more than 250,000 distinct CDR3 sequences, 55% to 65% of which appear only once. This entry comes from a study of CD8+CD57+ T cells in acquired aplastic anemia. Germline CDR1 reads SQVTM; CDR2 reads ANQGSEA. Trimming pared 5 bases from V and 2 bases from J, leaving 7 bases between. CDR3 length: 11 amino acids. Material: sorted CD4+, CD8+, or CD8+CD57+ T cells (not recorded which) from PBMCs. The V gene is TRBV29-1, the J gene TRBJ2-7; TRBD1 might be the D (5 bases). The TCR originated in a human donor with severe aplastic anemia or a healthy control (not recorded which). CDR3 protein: CSVRQTYEQYF. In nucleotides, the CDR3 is TGCAGCGTTCGACAGACCTACGAGCAGTACTTC.